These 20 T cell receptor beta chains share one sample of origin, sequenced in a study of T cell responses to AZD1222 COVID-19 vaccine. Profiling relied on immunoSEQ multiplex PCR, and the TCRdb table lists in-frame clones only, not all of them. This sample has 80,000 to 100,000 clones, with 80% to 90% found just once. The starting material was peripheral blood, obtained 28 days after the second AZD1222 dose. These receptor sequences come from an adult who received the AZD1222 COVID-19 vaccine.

In nucleotides, the CDR3 is TGTGCCAGCAGCGTAAAAACGGGGGAGACCCAGTACTTC. This translates into CASSVKTGETQYF. The V and J genes are TRBV9 and TRBJ2-5, with D possibly matching TRBD2 (5 bases). CDR1 SGDLS and CDR2 YYNGEE come from the germline V gene. The CDR3 sequence is 13 residues long. V was trimmed by 1 base and J by 5 bases, leaving 9 bases between them.

CDR3 in DNA: TGTGCCAGCAGCTTAGCTGTGCAGCCAAACACTGAAGCTTTCTTT. Its protein is CASSLAVQPNTEAFF. The V call is TRBV7-2, the J call TRBJ1-1; D gene ambiguous. Trimming took 0 bases from V and 2 from J, leaving 10 bases between them. The germline V gene encodes CDR1 SGHTA and CDR2 FQGNSA. The CDR3 runs 15 residues.

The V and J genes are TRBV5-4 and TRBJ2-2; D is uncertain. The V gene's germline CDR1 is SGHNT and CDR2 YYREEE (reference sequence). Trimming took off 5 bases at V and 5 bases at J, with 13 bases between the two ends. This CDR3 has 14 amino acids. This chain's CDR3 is CASSLPTGTGELFF. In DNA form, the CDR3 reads TGTGCCAGCAGTTTACCGACGGGTACCGGGGAGCTGTTTTTT.

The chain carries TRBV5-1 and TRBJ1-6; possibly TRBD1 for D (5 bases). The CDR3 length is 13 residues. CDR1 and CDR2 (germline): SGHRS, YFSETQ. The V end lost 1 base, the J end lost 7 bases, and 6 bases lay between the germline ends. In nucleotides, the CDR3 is TGCGCCAGCAGCTTGCAGGGAAATTCACCCCTCCACTTT. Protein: CASSLQGNSPLHF.

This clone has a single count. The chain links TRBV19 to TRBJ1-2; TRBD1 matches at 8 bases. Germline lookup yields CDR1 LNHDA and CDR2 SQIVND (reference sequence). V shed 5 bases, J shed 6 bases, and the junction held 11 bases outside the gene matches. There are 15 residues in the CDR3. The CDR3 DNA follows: TGTGCCAGTAGTTCTAGGACAGGGAGGAACGATGGCTACACCTTC. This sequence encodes CASSSRTGRNDGYTF. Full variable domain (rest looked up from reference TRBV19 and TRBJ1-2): DGGITQSPKYLFRKEGQNVTLSCEQNLNHDAMYWYRQDPGQGLRLIYYSQIVNDFQKGDIAEGYSVSREKKESFPLTVTSAQKNPTAFYLCASSSRTGRNDGYTFGSGTRLTVV.

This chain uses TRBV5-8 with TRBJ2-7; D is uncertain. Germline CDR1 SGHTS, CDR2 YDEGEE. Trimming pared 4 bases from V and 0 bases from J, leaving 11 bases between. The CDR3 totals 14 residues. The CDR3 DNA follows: TGTGCCAGCAGCGTAGGACCTAGCTCCTACGAGCAGTACGTC. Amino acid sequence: CASSVGPSSYEQYV.

The CDR3 here is CASSPKRPGQDGNEKLFF. In DNA, the CDR3 is TGTGCCAGCAGCCCGAAGAGGCCGGGTCAGGACGGTAATGAAAAACTGTTTTTT. This chain joins TRBV7-8 and TRBJ1-4; no clear D gene. The CDR3 length is 18 residues. The V gene's germline CDR1 is SGHVS and CDR2 FQNEAQ. V gave up 5 bases and J gave up 4 bases, with 23 bases separating them.

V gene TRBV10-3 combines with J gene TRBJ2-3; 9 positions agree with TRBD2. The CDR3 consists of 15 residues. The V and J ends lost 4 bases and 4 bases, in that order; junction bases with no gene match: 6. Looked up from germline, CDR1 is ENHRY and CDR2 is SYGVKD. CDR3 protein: CAISGASGNADTQYF. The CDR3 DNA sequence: TGTGCCATCAGTGGCGCTAGCGGGAACGCAGATACGCAGTATTTT.

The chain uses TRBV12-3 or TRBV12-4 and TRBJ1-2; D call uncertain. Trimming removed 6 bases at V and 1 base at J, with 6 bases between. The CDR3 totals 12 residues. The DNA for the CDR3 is TGTGCCAGCAGCAAATTTAACTATGGCTACACCTTC. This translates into CASSKFNYGYTF.

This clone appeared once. DNA for the CDR3: TGTGCCAGCAGACTAACTAGCGGGCTATACAATGAGCAGTTCTTC. This encodes CASRLTSGLYNEQFF. The rearrangement joins TRBV3-1 (or the pseudogene TRBV3-2) to TRBJ2-1; 9 bases fit TRBD2. Per germline, CDR1 LGHDT and CDR2 YNNKEL (reference sequence). V was clipped by 6 bases and J by 4 bases; unmatched bases: 7. There are 15 residues in the CDR3.

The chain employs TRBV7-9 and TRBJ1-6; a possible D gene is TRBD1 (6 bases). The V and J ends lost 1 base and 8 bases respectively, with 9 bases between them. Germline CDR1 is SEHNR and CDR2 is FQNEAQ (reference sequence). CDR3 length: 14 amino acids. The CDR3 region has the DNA TGTGCCAGCAGCTTAGGACAGGCGTATTCACCCCTCCACTTT. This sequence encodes CASSLGQAYSPLHF.

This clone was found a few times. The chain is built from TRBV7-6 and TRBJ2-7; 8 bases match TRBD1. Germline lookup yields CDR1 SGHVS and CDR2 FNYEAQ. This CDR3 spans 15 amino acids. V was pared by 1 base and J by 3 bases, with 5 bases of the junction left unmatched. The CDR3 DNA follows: TGTGCCAGCAGCTTAGGAGGACAGGGTCTCTACGAGCAGTACTTC. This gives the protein CASSLGGQGLYEQYF.

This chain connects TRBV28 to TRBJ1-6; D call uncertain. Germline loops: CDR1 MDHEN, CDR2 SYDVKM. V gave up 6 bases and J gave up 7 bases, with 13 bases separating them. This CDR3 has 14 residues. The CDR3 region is CASRSQSGNSPLHF. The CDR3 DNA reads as TGTGCCAGCAGGTCCCAGTCGGGGAATTCACCCCTCCACTTT.

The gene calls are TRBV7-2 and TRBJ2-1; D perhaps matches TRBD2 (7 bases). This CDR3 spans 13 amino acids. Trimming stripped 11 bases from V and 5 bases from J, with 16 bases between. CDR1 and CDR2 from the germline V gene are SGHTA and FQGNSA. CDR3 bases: TGTGCCTGCGCCGGGGGGCCGGACAATGAGCAGTTCTTC. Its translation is CACAGGPDNEQFF.

CDR3 residues: CASSGAGYNEQFF. CDR3 nucleotides: TGTGCCAGCAGTGGAGCGGGCTACAATGAGCAGTTCTTC. This sequence joins TRBV27 and TRBJ2-1; D might be TRBD2 (6 bases). This CDR3 has 13 residues. Germline V lookup: CDR1 MNHEY, CDR2 SMNVEV (reference sequence). V lost 5 bases to trimming and J lost 3 bases, with 8 bases between them.

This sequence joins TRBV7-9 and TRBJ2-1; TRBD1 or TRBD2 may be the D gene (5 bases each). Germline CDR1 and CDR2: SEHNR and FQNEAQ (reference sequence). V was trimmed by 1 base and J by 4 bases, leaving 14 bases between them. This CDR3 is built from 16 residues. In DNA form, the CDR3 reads TGTGCCAGCAGCTTAGGAGGGTCCCGGACATACAATGAGCAGTTCTTC. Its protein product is CASSLGGSRTYNEQFF.

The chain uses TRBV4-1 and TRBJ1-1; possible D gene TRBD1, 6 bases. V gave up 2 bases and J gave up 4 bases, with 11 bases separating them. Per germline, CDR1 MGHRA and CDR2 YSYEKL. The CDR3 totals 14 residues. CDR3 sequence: CASSQNKGGTEAFF. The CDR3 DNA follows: TGCGCCAGCAGCCAAAATAAGGGGGGCACTGAAGCTTTCTTT.

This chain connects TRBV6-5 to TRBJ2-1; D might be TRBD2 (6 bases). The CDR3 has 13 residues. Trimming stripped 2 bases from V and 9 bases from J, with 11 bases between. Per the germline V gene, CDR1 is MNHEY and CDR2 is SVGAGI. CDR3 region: CASSYAGSGEQFF. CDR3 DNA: TGTGCCAGCAGTTACGCGGGGAGCGGTGAGCAGTTCTTC.

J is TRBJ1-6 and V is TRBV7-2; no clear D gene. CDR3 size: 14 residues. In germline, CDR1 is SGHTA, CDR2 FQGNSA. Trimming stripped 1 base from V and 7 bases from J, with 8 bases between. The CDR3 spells CASSLDTSNSPLHF. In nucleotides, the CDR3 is TGTGCCAGCAGCTTAGACACGTCGAATTCACCCCTCCACTTT.

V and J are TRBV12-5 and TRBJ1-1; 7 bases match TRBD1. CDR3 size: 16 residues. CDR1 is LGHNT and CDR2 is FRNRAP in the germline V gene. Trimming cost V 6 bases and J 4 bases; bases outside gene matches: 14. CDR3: CASGTGTVGGGTEAFF. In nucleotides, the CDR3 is TGTGCTAGTGGGACCGGGACAGTGGGGGGTGGCACTGAAGCTTTCTTT. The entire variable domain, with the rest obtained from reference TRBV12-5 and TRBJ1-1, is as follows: DARVTQTPRHKVTEMGQEVTMRCQPILGHNTVFWYRQTMMQGLELLAYFRNRAPLDDSGMPKDRFSAEMPDATLATLKIQPSEPRDSAVYFCASGTGTVGGGTEAFFGQGTRLTVV.